The 31 T cell receptor beta chains in this list originate from one sample, sequenced in a study of T cell responses to AZD1222 COVID-19 vaccine. Produced via immunoSEQ multiplex PCR; TCRdb's table is partial and in-frame only. The sample records about 59,000 clones, roughly nine tenths being singletons. The sample here was peripheral blood, taken 28 days after the second AZD1222 dose. These receptors all come from an adult who received the AZD1222 COVID-19 vaccine.

The V gene is TRBV10-2, the J gene TRBJ1-3; no clear D gene. Trimming took 7 bases from V and 0 from J, leaving 4 bases between them. Germline-derived CDR1 and CDR2 are WSHSY and SAAADI. This CDR3 comprises 12 residues. CDR3 DNA: TGCGCCAGCACCCGCTCTGGAAACACCATATATTTT. Its protein is CASTRSGNTIYF.

The chain links TRBV25-1 to TRBJ1-3; D is uncertain. Trimming cost V 4 bases and J 4 bases, with 5 bases left between them. This CDR3 has 12 residues. Germline CDR1 MGHDK, CDR2 SYGVNS. This CDR3 reads CASSAQGNTIYF. CDR3 nucleotides: TGTGCCAGCAGTGCCCAGGGAAACACCATATATTTT.

The chain couples TRBV9 to TRBJ2-2; TRBD1 or TRBD2 may be the D gene (5 bases each). The germline gives CDR1 SGDLS, CDR2 YYNGEE. The V gene lost 0 bases and the J gene lost 4 bases, with 10 bases spanning the gap. The CDR3 is 15 amino acids. The CDR3 spells CASSVGTGLTGELFF. DNA of the CDR3: TGTGCCAGCAGCGTAGGGACGGGGCTCACCGGGGAGCTGTTTTTT. Supplemented by reference TRBV9 and TRBJ2-2, the full variable domain reads DSGVTQTPKHLITATGQRVTLRCSPRSGDLSVYWYQQSLDQGLQFLIQYYNGEERAKGNILERFSAQQFPDLHSELNLSSLELGDSALYFCASSVGTGLTGELFFGEGSRLTVL.

The chain couples TRBV6-5 to TRBJ2-2; D gene ambiguous. The CDR3 consists of 14 residues. V gave up 5 bases and J gave up 5 bases, with 12 bases separating them. The germline CDR1 and CDR2 sequences are MNHEY and SVGAGI. The CDR3 here is CASSKKLWTGELFF. The CDR3 bases are TGTGCCAGCAGTAAGAAGTTGTGGACCGGGGAGCTGTTTTTT.

For this clone: A junction end diverges from the germline sequence, so it may reflect a read error. V and J are TRBV7-7 and TRBJ2-5; D possibly uses TRBD1 or TRBD2 (5 bases each). The CDR3 is 15 residues long. The germline V gene has CDR1 SSHAT and CDR2 FNYEAQ (reference sequence). Here the CDR3 DNA reads TGTGCTAGCAGCTTACAACCGGGACCCCAAGAGACCCAGTACTTC. This gives the protein CASSLQPGPQETQYF.

This clone was recorded a few times. The chain couples TRBV11-3 to TRBJ2-7, with D possibly being TRBD1 (6 bases). The length of the CDR3 is 14 residues. The V gene lost 3 bases and the J gene lost 3 bases, with 12 bases spanning the gap. Germline V gene data show CDR1 as SGHNT and CDR2 as YENEEA. The CDR3 loop is CASSLGAVHYEQYF. In DNA form, the CDR3 reads TGTGCCAGCAGCTTGGGGGCAGTCCACTACGAGCAGTACTTC.

The rearrangement uses TRBV7-2 and TRBJ1-2; D possibly corresponds to TRBD1 (6 bases). Germline V gene data show CDR1 as SGHTA and CDR2 as FQGNSA. Trimming removed 1 base at V and 3 bases at J, with 12 bases between. The CDR3 sequence is 15 residues long. CDR3 residues: CASSLDGRGDYGYTF. The CDR3 DNA is TGTGCCAGCAGCTTAGATGGCAGGGGTGACTATGGCTACACCTTC.

This chain links TRBV6-1 with TRBJ1-5; possibly TRBD1 for D (6 bases). This CDR3 spans 17 amino acids. With 0 bases removed from V and 7 bases from J, the gap between germline ends came to 19 bases. Germline V gene lookup returns CDR1 MNHNS and CDR2 SASEGT. CDR3 in amino acids: CASSEASSDSTLQPQHF. CDR3 DNA sequence: TGTGCCAGCAGTGAAGCCTCTTCGGACAGTACTCTCCAGCCCCAGCATTTT.

Only a few counts were recorded for this clone. The CDR3 is CASSRGQGGLYSNQPQHF. Here the CDR3 DNA reads TGTGCCAGCAGCCGGGGACAGGGGGGCCTTTATAGCAATCAGCCCCAGCATTTT. This rearrangement joins TRBV6-2 or TRBV6-3 to TRBJ1-5; 11 bases line up with TRBD1. The CDR3 runs 18 residues. From germline, CDR1 is MNHEY and CDR2 SVGEGT. V lost 6 bases, J lost 0 bases, and 10 bases stayed unmatched.

This chain joins TRBV2 and TRBJ2-1; 10 bases are shared with TRBD1. The germline V gene encodes CDR1 SNHLY and CDR2 FYNNEI. This CDR3 has 15 amino acids. The junction had 5 bases not matched to a gene; V was cut back by 7 bases and J by 2 bases. This CDR3 reads CASIMGQGTYNEQFF. The CDR3 nucleotides are TGTGCCAGCATTATGGGACAGGGGACCTACAATGAGCAGTTCTTC. The full variable domain, rest sourced from reference TRBV2 and TRBJ2-1, is EPEVTQTPSHQVTQMGQEVILRCVPISNHLYFYWYRQILGQKVEFLVSFYNNEISEKSEIFDDQFSVERPDGSNFTLKIRSTKLEDSAMYFCASIMGQGTYNEQFFGPGTRLTVL.

The chain couples TRBV9 to TRBJ2-5; weak D call: TRBD2 (6 bases). The V and J ends lost 0 bases and 2 bases respectively, with 11 bases between them. Germline CDR1 is SGDLS and CDR2 is YYNGEE. The CDR3 has 15 amino acids. CDR3 nucleotides: TGTGCCAGCAGCGTAGCGGCGGGGATACAAGAGACCCAGTACTTC. Protein: CASSVAAGIQETQYF. The variable domain in full, completed from reference TRBV9 and TRBJ2-5, reads DSGVTQTPKHLITATGQRVTLRCSPRSGDLSVYWYQQSLDQGLQFLIQYYNGEERAKGNILERFSAQQFPDLHSELNLSSLELGDSALYFCASSVAAGIQETQYFGPGTRLLVL.

This clone was observed a single time. This rearrangement joins TRBV28 to TRBJ1-2; D uncertain. Germline-derived CDR1 and CDR2 are MDHEN and SYDVKM. V lost 1 base, J lost 4 bases, and 16 bases lay in between. CDR3 length: 16 amino acids. DNA for the CDR3: TGTGCCAGCAGTTTATCTGTGGACCTACTACGCTATGGCTACACCTTC. Protein product: CASSLSVDLLRYGYTF.

In regard to this clone: The CDR3 does not end in the conserved phenylalanine or tryptophan, so this is likely a read error. It is unclear where the CDR3 begins or ends on the DNA, so no DNA is shown, and the CDR3 is as TCRdb lists it. The chain joins TRBV21-1 to TRBJ2-7. TRBV21-1 is assigned pseudogene status. With termini counted, the CDR3 has 9 amino acids. The CDR3: CASSGRPPH.

The chain has TRBV7-6 and TRBJ2-7, with D possibly TRBD1 on 5 matching bases. This CDR3 region has 14 residues. Germline V CDR1 and CDR2: SGHVS, FNYEAQ. Deletions cut 1 base from V and 7 bases from J, with 14 bases between. The CDR3 loop is CASSLGQGLGEQYF. In DNA, the CDR3 is TGTGCCAGCAGCTTAGGGCAGGGTCTGGGGGAGCAGTACTTC.

The chain recombines TRBV28 with TRBJ1-5; the D is unclear. V lost 4 bases, J lost 4 bases, and 11 bases lay in between. Germline CDR1 MDHEN, CDR2 SYDVKM. This CDR3 is 14 amino acids long. The CDR3 DNA follows: TGTGCCAGCAGTTATGTCAGGCAAAATCAGCCCCAGCATTTT. This gives the protein CASSYVRQNQPQHF.

The rearrangement uses TRBV7-2 and TRBJ1-5; no firm D call. From germline, CDR1 is SGHTA and CDR2 FQGNSA. The V end was cut by 1 base, the J end by 0 bases, with 16 bases between. This CDR3 has 18 residues. Here the CDR3 reads CASSLEGLYSYSNQPQHF. The DNA of the CDR3 is TGTGCCAGCAGCTTAGAGGGATTATACTCCTATAGCAATCAGCCCCAGCATTTT.

The gene calls are TRBV19 and TRBJ2-3, with TRBD1 matching 9 bases. CDR1 and CDR2 (germline): LNHDA, SQIVND (reference sequence). The CDR3 is 13 amino acids. J gave up 3 bases and V 5 bases, and 0 bases lay outside the gene matches. CDR3 nucleotides: TGTGCCAGTAGTGGGACAGGGACAGATACGCAGTATTTT. Protein product: CASSGTGTDTQYF.

This sequence joins TRBV6-5 and TRBJ2-1; the D is unclear. CDR1 is MNHEY, CDR2 SVGAGI, per germline. V was clipped by 2 bases and J by 7 bases, with 9 bases between them. There are 13 residues in the CDR3. The CDR3 DNA sequence: TGTGCCAGCAGTTACAGCTATACAAATGAGCAGTTCTTC. Encoded protein: CASSYSYTNEQFF.

The CDR3 DNA reads TGCGCCAGCAGCTTGGAAGGGTTTCTTCGATATGGCTACACCTTC. Protein: CASSLEGFLRYGYTF. This chain joins TRBV5-1 and TRBJ1-2, with D uncertain. In germline, CDR1 is SGHRS, CDR2 YFSETQ. The CDR3 runs 15 residues. V lost 0 bases and J 5 bases, leaving 14 bases between the germline ends.

The genes are TRBV19 and TRBJ2-4, with no clear D. The CDR3 is made up of 14 amino acids. The germline gives CDR1 LNHDA, CDR2 SQIVND (reference sequence). The V gene lost 6 bases and the J gene lost 6 bases, with 15 bases spanning the gap. DNA for the CDR3: TGTGCCAGTAGCGTTAAGTCCTGGGGAAACATTCAGTACTTC. This sequence encodes CASSVKSWGNIQYF.

This clone was found once. V is TRBV14 and J is TRBJ1-2; possible D gene TRBD1, 6 bases. This CDR3 is 14 amino acids long. Germline CDR1 is SGHDN and CDR2 is FVKESK. V was pared by 0 bases and J by 4 bases, with 9 bases between. As DNA, the CDR3 is TGTGCCAGCAGCCAAGAACGCAGGGGCTATGGCTACACCTTC. Its protein is CASSQERRGYGYTF. The variable domain in full, completed from reference TRBV14 and TRBJ1-2, reads EAGVTQFPSHSVIEKGQTVTLRCDPISGHDNLYWYRRVMGKEIKFLLHFVKESKQDESGMPNNRFLAERTGGTYSTLKVQPAELEDSGVYFCASSQERRGYGYTFGSGTRLTVV.

Notes on this clone: At one boundary the junction diverges from the germline segment, which might be a read error. The chain employs TRBV2 and TRBJ1-6; no definite D call. The CDR3 sequence is 17 residues long. From germline, CDR1 is SNHLY and CDR2 FYNNEI. CDR3 protein: CASREDWSSSYNSPLHF. The CDR3 nucleotides are TGTGCCAGCAGGGAAGACTGGTCGAGCTCCTATAATTCACCCCTCCACTTT. Together with reference TRBV2 and TRBJ1-6, the CDR3 gives the full variable domain: EPEVTQTPSHQVTQMGQEVILRCVPISNHLYFYWYRQILGQKVEFLVSFYNNEISEKSEIFDDQFSVERPDGSNFTLKIRSTKLEDSAMYFCASREDWSSSYNSPLHFGNGTRLTVT.

The rearrangement uses TRBV7-9 and TRBJ2-1, with D tentatively TRBD1 or TRBD2 (5 bases each). The CDR3 runs 15 residues. Germline values: CDR1 SEHNR, CDR2 FQNEAQ (reference sequence). The V end was cut by 6 bases, the J end by 6 bases, with 18 bases between. The CDR3 nucleotides read TGTGCCAGCAGTTTTTTTGGGGGATCGCGCAATGAGCAGTTCTTC. This translates into CASSFFGGSRNEQFF.

This clone has a handful of counts. The chain carries TRBV23-1 and TRBJ2-7, with D maybe TRBD2 (6 bases). TRBV23-1 is marked as an open reading frame, function uncertain. The CDR3 covers 16 residues. V lost 0 bases and J lost 0, with 12 bases in between. The CDR3 nucleotides read TGCGCCAGCAGTCAATCTGAGGGAGGCGACTCCTACGAGCAGTACTTC. Protein product: CASSQSEGGDSYEQYF.

The chain carries TRBV2 and TRBJ1-4, with D hard to call. V was clipped by 5 bases and J by 8 bases, with 15 bases between them. Germline V gene sequence: CDR1 SNHLY, CDR2 FYNNEI. This CDR3 region has 14 residues. CDR3 loop: CASSSNSGREKLFF. The CDR3 coding sequence is TGTGCCAGCAGTTCGAACAGTGGTAGGGAAAAACTGTTTTTT. Drawing the rest from reference TRBV2 and TRBJ1-4, the complete variable domain is EPEVTQTPSHQVTQMGQEVILRCVPISNHLYFYWYRQILGQKVEFLVSFYNNEISEKSEIFDDQFSVERPDGSNFTLKIRSTKLEDSAMYFCASSSNSGREKLFFGSGTQLSVL.

This sequence joins TRBV19 and TRBJ1-4, with 7 bases identical to TRBD1. Trimming cost V 5 bases and J 2 bases; bases outside gene matches: 5. Germline CDR1 is LNHDA and CDR2 is SQIVND (reference sequence). CDR3 size: 15 residues. For the CDR3, the DNA is TGTGCCAGTAGTCTACAGACAGGGACTAATGAAAAACTGTTTTTT. Translated: CASSLQTGTNEKLFF.

This rearrangement joins TRBV7-8 to TRBJ1-4, with D possibly being TRBD1 (5 bases). The length of the CDR3 is 14 residues. Trimming took off 5 bases at V and 8 bases at J, with 15 bases between the two ends. Germline V gene lookup returns CDR1 SGHVS and CDR2 FQNEAQ. The CDR3 region is CASSPGTSREKLFF. The CDR3 DNA is TGTGCCAGCAGCCCAGGGACGTCGCGGGAAAAACTGTTTTTT.

V gene TRBV18 combines with J gene TRBJ2-5; D is perhaps TRBD1 or TRBD2 (6 bases each). Germline V gene data show CDR1 as KGHSH and CDR2 as LQKENI. The CDR3 runs to 13 residues. The V end lost 0 bases, the J end lost 5 bases, and 7 bases lay between the germline ends. CDR3 loop: CASSPPGGETQYF. Here the CDR3 DNA reads TGTGCCAGCTCACCACCAGGGGGGGAGACCCAGTACTTC.

The chain links TRBV6-2 or TRBV6-3 to TRBJ2-2, with D perhaps matching TRBD2 (6 bases). CDR1 is MNHEY, CDR2 SVGEGT, per germline. The CDR3 contains 15 residues. Between the trimmed V and J ends, which lost 5 bases and 3 bases, there was a span of 13 bases. The CDR3 here is CASSRGVTYTGELFF. As DNA, the CDR3 is TGTGCCAGCAGTCGCGGGGTGACTTACACCGGGGAGCTGTTTTTT.

The genes are TRBV5-1 and TRBJ1-3; tentatively, D is TRBD1 (6 bases). Trimming cost V 1 base and J 1 base, with 15 bases left between them. The CDR3 runs to 17 residues. Germline CDR1 is SGHRS and CDR2 is YFSETQ. CDR3 nucleotide sequence: TGCGCCAGCAGCTTGTTGACAGGACGGAAGTCTGGAAACACCATATATTTT. Its protein product is CASSLLTGRKSGNTIYF.

The rearrangement joins TRBV11-2 to TRBJ2-7, with 10 bases fitting TRBD1. With 3 bases clipped from V and 1 base from J, the junction kept 3 bases outside the gene matches. Germline lookup yields CDR1 SGHAT and CDR2 FQNNGV. The CDR3 has 15 residues. The CDR3 nucleotides read TGTGCCAGCAGCTTTGGACAGGGGGTTTCCTACGAGCAGTACTTC. It yields the protein CASSFGQGVSYEQYF.